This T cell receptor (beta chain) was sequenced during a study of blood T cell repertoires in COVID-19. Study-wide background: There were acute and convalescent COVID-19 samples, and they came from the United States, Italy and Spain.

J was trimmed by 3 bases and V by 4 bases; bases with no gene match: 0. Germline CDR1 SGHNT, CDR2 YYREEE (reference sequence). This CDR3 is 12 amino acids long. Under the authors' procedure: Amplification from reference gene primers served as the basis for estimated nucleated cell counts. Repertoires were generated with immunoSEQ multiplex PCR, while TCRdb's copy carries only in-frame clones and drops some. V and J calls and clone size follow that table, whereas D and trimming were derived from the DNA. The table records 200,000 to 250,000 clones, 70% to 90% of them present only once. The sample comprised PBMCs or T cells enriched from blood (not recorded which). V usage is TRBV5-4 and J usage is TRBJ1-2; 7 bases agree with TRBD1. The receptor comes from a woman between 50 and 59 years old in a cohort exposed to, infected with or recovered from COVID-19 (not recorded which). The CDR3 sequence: CASSGTDYGYTF. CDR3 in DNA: TGTGCCAGCAGCGGGACAGACTATGGCTACACCTTC.